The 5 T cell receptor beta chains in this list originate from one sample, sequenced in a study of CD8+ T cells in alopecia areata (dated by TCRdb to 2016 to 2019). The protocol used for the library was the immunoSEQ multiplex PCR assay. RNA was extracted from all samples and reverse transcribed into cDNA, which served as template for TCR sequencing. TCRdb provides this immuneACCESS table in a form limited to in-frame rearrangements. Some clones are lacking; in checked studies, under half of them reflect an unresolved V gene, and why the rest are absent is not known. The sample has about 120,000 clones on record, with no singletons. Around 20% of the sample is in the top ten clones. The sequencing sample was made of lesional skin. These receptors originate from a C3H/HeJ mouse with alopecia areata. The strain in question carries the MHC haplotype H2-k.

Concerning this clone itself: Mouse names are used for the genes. The part of the CDR3 DNA that was read is TGTGCCAGCTCTCACGGGACTGGGGACTCCTAT. Translated: CASSHGTGDSY. The full CDR3 reads CASSHGTGDSYEQYF. The rearrangement joins TRBV12-2 to TRBJ2-7, with TRBD2 matching over 10 bases. The read halts 4 residues ahead of the CDR3 end, with the missing end drawn from the germline J gene. The CDR3 consists of 15 residues. V gave up 2 bases and J gave up 0 bases; unmatched junction bases: 3. Germline V gives CDR1 SGHLS, CDR2 HYDKME.

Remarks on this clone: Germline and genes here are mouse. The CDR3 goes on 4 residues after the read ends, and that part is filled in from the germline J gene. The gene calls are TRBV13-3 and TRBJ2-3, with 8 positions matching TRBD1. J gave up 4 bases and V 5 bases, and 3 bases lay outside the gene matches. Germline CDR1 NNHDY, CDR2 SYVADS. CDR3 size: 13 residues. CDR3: CASRDRATETLYF. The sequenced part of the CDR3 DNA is TGTGCCAGCAGGGACAGGGCAACAGAA.

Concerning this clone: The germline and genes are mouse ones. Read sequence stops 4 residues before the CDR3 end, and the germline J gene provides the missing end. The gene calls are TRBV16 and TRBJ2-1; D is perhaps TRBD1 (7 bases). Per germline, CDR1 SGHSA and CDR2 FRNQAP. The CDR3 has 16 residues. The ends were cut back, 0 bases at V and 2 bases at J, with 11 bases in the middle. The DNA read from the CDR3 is TGTGCAAGCAGCTTAGATCGAGGGGGCGACTATGCT. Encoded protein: CASSLDRGGDYA. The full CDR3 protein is CASSLDRGGDYAEQFF. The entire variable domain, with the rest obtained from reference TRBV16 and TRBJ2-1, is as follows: NAGVIQTPRHKVTGKGQEATLWCEPISGHSAVFWYRQTIVQGLEFLTYFRNQAPIDDSGMPKERFSAQMPNQSHSTLKIQSTQPQDSAVYLCASSLDRGGDYAEQFFGPGTRLTVL.

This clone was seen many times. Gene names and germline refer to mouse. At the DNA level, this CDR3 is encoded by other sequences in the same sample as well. The CDR3 bases that were read are TGCACCTGCAGTGCAGATTGGGGAACCTAT. Residues: CTCSADWGTY. The full CDR3 is CTCSADWGTYEQYF. The gene calls are TRBV1 and TRBJ2-7; perhaps TRBD2 as D (5 bases). The observed sequence ends 4 residues before the CDR3 terminus, with the missing tail filled in from the germline J gene. The V gene's germline CDR1 is NSQYPW and CDR2 LRSPGD (reference sequence). This CDR3 spans 14 amino acids. V dropped 0 bases and J dropped 2 bases, with 8 bases sitting between them. Filled out from reference TRBV1 and TRBJ2-7, the complete variable domain reads VTLLEQNPRWRLVPRGQAVNLRCILKNSQYPWMSWYQQDLQKQLQWLFTLRSPGDKEVKSLPGADYLATRVTDTELRLQVANMSQGRTLYCTCSADWGTYEQYFGPGTRLTVL.

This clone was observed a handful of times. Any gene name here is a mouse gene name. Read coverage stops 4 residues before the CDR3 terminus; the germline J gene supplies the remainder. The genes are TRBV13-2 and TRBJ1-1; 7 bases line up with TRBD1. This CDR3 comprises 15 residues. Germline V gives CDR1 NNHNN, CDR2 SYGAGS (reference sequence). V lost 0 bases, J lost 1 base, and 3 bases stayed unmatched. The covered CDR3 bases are TGTGCCAGCGGTGATGCGCCAGGGGGAAACACA. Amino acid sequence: CASGDAPGGNT. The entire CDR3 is CASGDAPGGNTEVFF.